Shown below are 32 T cell receptor beta chains from a single sample sequenced in a study of T cell responses to AZD1222 COVID-19 vaccine. TCRdb's copy holds only in-frame clones and misses some; the assay was immunoSEQ multiplex PCR. The data hold 120,000 or so clones, with roughly 88% observed a single time. The sequences come from peripheral blood, collected on day 0 of AZD1222 vaccination. These receptors all stem from an adult in good health.

There are a few counts of this clone. This chain connects TRBV7-9 to TRBJ2-5; D gene uncertain. Germline CDR1 and CDR2: SEHNR and FQNEAQ (reference sequence). The CDR3 extends over 13 amino acids. Trimming shortened V by 6 bases and J by 2 bases, and 10 bases separated the two germline ends. The CDR3: CASRAWGQETQYF. The CDR3 DNA reads TGTGCCAGCAGGGCTTGGGGTCAAGAGACCCAGTACTTC.

The chain carries TRBV2 and TRBJ1-1, with 7 bases matching TRBD1. Germline values: CDR1 SNHLY, CDR2 FYNNEI. Losses at the gene ends were 9 bases for V and 10 bases for J; bases not matched to a gene: 8. The CDR3 consists of 11 residues. This chain's CDR3 is CARGRGPGAFF. The DNA of the CDR3 is TGTGCCAGGGGTAGGGGGCCGGGAGCTTTCTTT.

This chain joins TRBV5-1 and TRBJ2-1; 15 bases map to TRBD2. With 5 bases clipped from V and 0 bases from J, the junction kept 6 bases outside the gene matches. The CDR3 runs 18 residues. From germline, CDR1 is SGHRS and CDR2 YFSETQ. Here the CDR3 DNA reads TGCGCCAGCAGAGGGACTAGCGGGGGGCAATTCTCCTACAATGAGCAGTTCTTC. It translates to CASRGTSGGQFSYNEQFF.

The chain couples TRBV6-5 to TRBJ1-2; tentatively, D is TRBD1 (5 bases). The length of the CDR3 is 16 residues. CDR1 is MNHEY, CDR2 SVGAGI, per germline. The germline V and J ends were trimmed by 4 bases and 4 bases, with 19 bases remaining between them. Here the CDR3 DNA reads TGTGCCAGCAGTTCCACTGAGACAGTCCCCTCCTATGGCTACACCTTC. This sequence encodes CASSSTETVPSYGYTF.

This chain joins TRBV2 and TRBJ2-1, with 11 bases aligning to TRBD2. The V gene's germline CDR1 is SNHLY and CDR2 FYNNEI. The CDR3 length is 16 residues. The trim removed 1 base at V and 4 bases at J, leaving 3 bases unmatched. The CDR3 DNA is TGTGCCAGCAGTGAAGAGGGACTAGCGGTTTACAATGAGCAGTTCTTC. Amino acid sequence: CASSEEGLAVYNEQFF.

The chain is built from TRBV12-3 or TRBV12-4 and TRBJ2-1, with D unresolved. This CDR3 spans 13 amino acids. Trimming removed 3 bases at V and 4 bases at J, with 7 bases between. CDR3 sequence reads: CASSFNSYNEQFF. The CDR3 region has the DNA TGTGCCAGCAGTTTTAACTCGTACAATGAGCAGTTCTTC.

The chain is built from TRBV4-1 and TRBJ1-2; D not certain. This CDR3 region has 14 residues. V gave up 0 bases and J gave up 2 bases, with 7 bases separating them. Germline CDR1 and CDR2: MGHRA and YSYEKL. The CDR3 region is CASSQDPVNYGYTF. The CDR3 DNA sequence: TGCGCCAGCAGCCAAGACCCGGTCAACTATGGCTACACCTTC.

This sequence joins TRBV2 and TRBJ2-7; 8 nucleotides align to TRBD2. V lost 6 bases, J lost 4 bases, and 2 bases stayed unmatched. This CDR3 contains 12 residues. Germline V gene lookup returns CDR1 SNHLY and CDR2 FYNNEI. The CDR3: CASSRGGYEQYF. The CDR3, as DNA: TGTGCCAGCAGCCGGGGGGGTTACGAGCAGTACTTC.

The chain couples TRBV5-5 to TRBJ2-3; TRBD2 matches at 11 bases. The CDR3 contains 14 residues. Germline-derived CDR1 and CDR2 are SGHKS and YYEKEE (reference sequence). J gave up 3 bases and V 5 bases, and 2 bases lay outside the gene matches. CDR3 DNA sequence: TGTGCCAGCAGTTTAGCGGGGGGGACAGATACGCAGTATTTT. This sequence encodes CASSLAGGTDTQYF.

This clone showed up just a few times. The chain carries TRBV7-9 and TRBJ1-3, with D maybe TRBD1 (5 bases). The V end lost 5 bases, the J end lost 0 bases, and 20 bases lay between the germline ends. Germline V CDR1 and CDR2: SEHNR, FQNEAQ (reference sequence). This CDR3 contains 18 residues. CDR3 sequence reads: CASSLGAVRVNSGNTIYF. The CDR3 DNA follows: TGTGCCAGCAGCCTAGGGGCCGTGAGGGTGAACTCTGGAAACACCATATATTTT.

The chain recombines TRBV5-5 with TRBJ2-7; D is unresolved. Germline V lookup: CDR1 SGHKS, CDR2 YYEKEE (reference sequence). This CDR3 has 15 amino acids. V lost 4 bases and J 0 bases, leaving 14 bases between the germline ends. The CDR3 DNA sequence: TGTGCCAGCAGCGACGACCCAAGCCCCTCCTACGAGCAGTACTTC. Its protein is CASSDDPSPSYEQYF.

The chain carries TRBV5-1 and TRBJ2-7; the match to TRBD1 covers 7 bases. The CDR3 is made up of 15 amino acids. Trimming took 0 bases from V and 0 from J; bases not matched to a gene: 3. CDR1 is SGHRS, CDR2 YFSETQ, per germline. This chain's CDR3 is CASSLEGARSYEQYF. The CDR3 DNA sequence: TGCGCCAGCAGCTTGGAGGGGGCCCGCTCCTACGAGCAGTACTTC.

The chain joins TRBV6-2 or TRBV6-3 to TRBJ2-2, with D possibly matching TRBD2 (5 bases). Germline lookup yields CDR1 MNHEY and CDR2 SVGEGT. Trimming took 2 bases from V and 2 from J, leaving 9 bases between them. CDR3 length: 15 residues. The CDR3 reads CASSYGGPNTGELFF. CDR3 coding DNA: TGTGCCAGCAGTTACGGCGGGCCTAACACCGGGGAGCTGTTTTTT.

V gene TRBV7-2 combines with J gene TRBJ1-2, with TRBD1 matching 8 bases. Germline-derived CDR1 and CDR2 are SGHTA and FQGNSA. This CDR3 is 13 amino acids long. V was clipped by 5 bases and J by 8 bases; unmatched bases: 7. CDR3 nucleotide sequence: TGTGCCAGCAGCCTTCCCGACAGGGGCGGCTACACCTTC. It yields the protein CASSLPDRGGYTF. The full variable domain, with the rest looked up from reference TRBV7-2 and TRBJ1-2, is GAGVSQSPSNKVTEKGKDVELRCDPISGHTALYWYRQSLGQGLEFLIYFQGNSAPDKSGLPSDRFSAERTGGSVSTLTIQRTQQEDSAVYLCASSLPDRGGYTFGSGTRLTVV.

The chain uses TRBV11-2 and TRBJ1-1; D might be TRBD1 (6 bases). The V gene's germline CDR1 is SGHAT and CDR2 FQNNGV. The CDR3 is made up of 15 amino acids. The ends were cut back, 1 base at V and 5 bases at J, with 14 bases in the middle. CDR3 nucleotide sequence: TGTGCCAGCAGCTTAGTGGTGGGGGCAGGGACTGAAGCTTTCTTT. It is translated as CASSLVVGAGTEAFF.

The CDR3, as DNA: TGTGCCAGTACCCTGGGGAGGGTAGGGTACACCTTC. This encodes CASTLGRVGYTF. This rearrangement joins TRBV19 to TRBJ1-2; D unclear. The ends were cut back, 7 bases at V and 11 bases at J, with 17 bases in the middle. This CDR3 region has 12 residues. Germline CDR1 and CDR2: LNHDA and SQIVND (reference sequence).

The chain links TRBV19 to TRBJ1-2; 9 bases match TRBD1. J gave up 4 bases and V 6 bases, and 3 bases lay outside the gene matches. The germline gives CDR1 LNHDA, CDR2 SQIVND (reference sequence). The CDR3 consists of 13 residues. CDR3: CASSDRGSYGYTF. The CDR3 nucleotides are TGTGCCAGTAGCGACAGGGGGAGCTATGGCTACACCTTC.

The chain recombines TRBV6-5 with TRBJ2-6; perhaps D is TRBD1 or TRBD2 (6 bases each). Germline V gene sequence: CDR1 MNHEY, CDR2 SVGAGI. The CDR3 extends over 15 amino acids. The V end lost 4 bases, the J end lost 4 bases, and 11 bases lay between the germline ends. The CDR3 is CASSLGGGGANVLTF. The CDR3 region has the DNA TGTGCCAGCAGTTTAGGGGGAGGAGGGGCCAACGTCCTGACTTTC.

The rearrangement uses TRBV10-3 and TRBJ1-2; 8 bases align to TRBD1. The ends lost 3 bases at V and 7 bases at J; junction bases unmatched: 13. The CDR3 is 16 residues long. Germline V gene sequence: CDR1 ENHRY, CDR2 SYGVKD. The CDR3 DNA reads as TGTGCCATCAGTGACTCCGACAGGGGAGGTTGGGGTGGCTACACCTTC. As protein: CAISDSDRGGWGGYTF.

This chain connects TRBV7-8 to TRBJ2-3; 13 nucleotides agree with TRBD2. The CDR3 totals 14 residues. CDR1 and CDR2 (germline): SGHVS, FQNEAQ. Germline trimming cut 6 bases from V and 7 bases from J; bases unmatched to any gene: 4. The CDR3 region has the DNA TGTGCCAGCAGGCCGGGACTAGCGGGATATACGCAGTATTTT. This gives the protein CASRPGLAGYTQYF.

V and J are TRBV7-8 and TRBJ1-5; maybe TRBD1 (5 bases). Trimming cost V 1 base and J 0 bases, with 10 bases left between them. The CDR3 runs 16 residues. Germline lookup yields CDR1 SGHVS and CDR2 FQNEAQ. The CDR3 region is CASSLDRTNSNQPQHF. Written as DNA, the CDR3 is TGTGCCAGCAGCTTAGACAGGACGAATAGCAATCAGCCCCAGCATTTT.

The rearrangement joins TRBV5-1 to TRBJ2-7; 8 bases match TRBD1. V shed 0 bases, J shed 7 bases, and the junction held 3 bases outside the gene matches. The CDR3 is made up of 13 amino acids. CDR1 and CDR2 from the germline V gene are SGHRS and YFSETQ. In DNA, the CDR3 is TGCGCCAGCAGCTTGGGACAGGGGAAAGAGCAGTACTTC. Its protein product is CASSLGQGKEQYF.

This clone occurred once. The CDR3 DNA follows: TGTGCCAGCAGCCCGGGGGTAACTGAAGCTTTCTTT. This codes for CASSPGVTEAFF. The chain couples TRBV3-1 (or the pseudogene TRBV3-2) to TRBJ1-1; tentatively, D is TRBD1 (5 bases). The V gene lost 4 bases and the J gene lost 5 bases, with 8 bases spanning the gap. Germline V lookup: CDR1 LGHDT, CDR2 YNNKEL (reference sequence). The CDR3 has 12 residues.

The chain carries TRBV19 and TRBJ2-1, with 8 bases fitting TRBD1. The germline CDR1 and CDR2 sequences are LNHDA and SQIVND (reference sequence). The V gene end was trimmed by 10 bases and the J gene end by 5 bases; junction bases not matched to a gene: 7. This CDR3 comprises 13 residues. CDR3 in amino acids: CATLGQADNEQFF. The CDR3 DNA reads TGTGCCACCCTGGGACAGGCAGACAATGAGCAGTTCTTC.

The chain uses TRBV4-2 and TRBJ1-5; 7 bases are shared with TRBD1. Germline CDR1 LGHNA, CDR2 YNFKEQ. The CDR3 extends over 16 amino acids. With V trimmed by 5 bases and J by 6 bases, 13 bases remained unmatched. The CDR3 sequence is CASSLDGKGATQPQHF. The CDR3, as DNA: TGTGCCAGCAGCTTAGACGGAAAGGGGGCGACTCAGCCCCAGCATTTT.

The chain couples TRBV5-1 to TRBJ2-7; 11 bases match TRBD1. Germline CDR1 and CDR2: SGHRS and YFSETQ. This CDR3 contains 14 residues. V dropped 4 bases and J dropped 7; count of bases not matched to a gene: 7. CDR3 nucleotides: TGCGCCAGCAGCCCAGGACAGGGGGCGTCGGAGCAGTACTTC. Translation gives CASSPGQGASEQYF.

V is TRBV27 and J is TRBJ2-5, with unresolved D. The CDR3 is made up of 12 amino acids. Germline assignment: CDR1 MNHEY and CDR2 SMNVEV (reference sequence). The V end lost 5 bases, the J end lost 12 bases, and 16 bases lay between the germline ends. The CDR3 sequence is CASSQLLGPKYF. The CDR3 coding sequence is TGTGCCAGCAGTCAGCTCCTAGGACCCAAGTACTTC.

This clone was seen a single time. The CDR3, as DNA: TGTGCCAGCAGCAGCCGGGACCGTTACAATGAGCAGTTCTTC. This sequence encodes CASSSRDRYNEQFF. This chain uses TRBV7-3 with TRBJ2-1; D may correspond to TRBD1 or TRBD2 (5 bases each). This CDR3 has 14 residues. The V and J ends lost 5 bases and 4 bases respectively, with 12 bases between them. From germline, CDR1 is SGHTA and CDR2 FQGTGA. The whole variable domain, remainder taken from reference TRBV7-3 and TRBJ2-1, is GAGVSQTPSNKVTEKGKYVELRCDPISGHTALYWYRQSLGQGPEFLIYFQGTGAADDSGLPNDRFFAVRPEGSVSTLKIQRTERGDSAVYLCASSSRDRYNEQFFGPGTRLTVL.

V gene TRBV5-1 combines with J gene TRBJ2-7; 10 bases align to TRBD2. Germline V lookup: CDR1 SGHRS, CDR2 YFSETQ. V was clipped by 0 bases and J by 7 bases; unmatched bases: 7. The CDR3 loop spans 15 amino acids. The CDR3 coding sequence is TGCGCCAGCAGCTTGGTTCTAGCGGGAGAGGTGGAGCAGTACTTC. It specifies CASSLVLAGEVEQYF.

The V gene is TRBV11-2, the J gene TRBJ2-1, with D uncertain. V was pared by 1 base and J by 6 bases, with 7 bases between. Germline lookup yields CDR1 SGHAT and CDR2 FQNNGV. CDR3 length equals 13 residues. The CDR3 is CASSLGVSNEQFF. The CDR3 nucleotides are TGTGCCAGCAGCTTAGGGGTATCCAATGAGCAGTTCTTC.

The gene calls are TRBV7-8 and TRBJ1-5; TRBD1 matches 7 bases. Germline V gene sequence: CDR1 SGHVS, CDR2 FQNEAQ. The V segment lost 1 base and the J segment 0 bases; nucleotides outside the gene matches: 6. There are 17 residues in the CDR3. As DNA, the CDR3 is TGTGCCAGCAGCTTAGGCCAGGGGGACTATAGCAATCAGCCCCAGCATTTT. It codes for CASSLGQGDYSNQPQHF.

The chain joins TRBV6-5 to TRBJ2-7; no clear D. Trimming took 6 bases from V and 5 from J, leaving 14 bases between them. Germline values: CDR1 MNHEY, CDR2 SVGAGI. The CDR3 is 13 amino acids. The CDR3 loop reads CASRQRTANEQYF. DNA for the CDR3: TGTGCCAGCAGGCAACGCACAGCCAACGAGCAGTACTTC.